The source of this TCR beta chain is a study of Ad26.COV2.S vaccination and SARS-CoV-2 variants. The sample's treatment: 15 to 20 received Ad26.COV2.S at low or high dose, single or two shots; 5 received placebo; per-sample allocation not given. Sample collection was performed on day 63 after the first vaccine or placebo injection. TCRdb's copy holds only in-frame clones and misses some; the assay was immunoSEQ multiplex PCR. This sample has fewer than 900,000 clones; 89% occur once, and the top ten carry approximately 1.5%. V lost 7 bases to trimming and J lost 2 bases, with 14 bases between them. The V gene's germline CDR1 is MNHEY and CDR2 SVGAGI. The CDR3 contains 14 residues.

This material consisted of peripheral blood, taken in a trial of Ad26.COV2.S vaccine versus placebo. The sequence derives from a person aged 18 to 65 who received the Ad26.COV2.S COVID-19 vaccine or a placebo. The rearrangement joins TRBV6-5 to TRBJ1-1; tentatively, D is TRBD1 (6 bases). Here the CDR3 reads CASNPTGFNTEAFF. CDR3 DNA: TGTGCCAGCAACCCGACAGGCTTTAACACTGAAGCTTTCTTT.